Below, 6 T cell receptor beta chains from the same sample are listed, as sequenced in a study of radiation and T cells in renal cell carcinoma. Profiled with immunoSEQ multiplex PCR; TCRdb holds only in-frame clones, not every one. The table records roughly 150,000 clones, 88% of them present only once. As for time point: baseline pretreatment blood. Treatment reported: 15 Gy SBRT to primary tumor, nephrectomy 4 weeks later. Sequenced material: blood, taken from a patient whose treatment included radiotherapy and nephrectomy. These receptors came from a woman in her seventies with renal cell carcinoma.

This chain links TRBV6-5 with TRBJ2-7, with D possibly being TRBD2 (5 bases). V lost 5 bases, J lost 6 bases, and 11 bases lay in between. Germline V gene data show CDR1 as MNHEY and CDR2 as SVGAGI. There are 12 residues in the CDR3. This CDR3 reads CASSSLGSEQYF. The CDR3 DNA is TGTGCCAGCAGTAGCCTTGGGAGCGAGCAGTACTTC.

The chain carries TRBV10-2 and TRBJ1-2; 7 bases fit TRBD1. The trim removed 2 bases at V and 8 bases at J, leaving 5 bases unmatched. In germline, CDR1 is WSHSY, CDR2 SAAADI. CDR3 length equals 13 residues. The CDR3 loop reads CASSEKGAGGYTF. The CDR3 DNA reads TGCGCCAGCAGTGAGAAGGGGGCAGGAGGCTACACCTTC.

This clone was recorded only once. The chain combines TRBV5-4 with TRBJ2-3, with D possibly TRBD2 on 5 matching bases. There are 14 residues in the CDR3. Trimming left V 4 bases short and J 3 bases short, with 12 bases between. Germline CDR1 reads SGHNT; CDR2 reads YYREEE (reference sequence). CDR3 protein: CASSAGIATDTQYF. Written as DNA, the CDR3 is TGTGCCAGCAGCGCCGGGATAGCGACAGATACGCAGTATTTT.

The rearrangement links TRBV7-2 to TRBJ2-4; 9 bases agree with TRBD1. This CDR3 has 14 residues. Germline-derived CDR1 and CDR2 are SGHTA and FQGNSA. The V gene end was trimmed by 1 base and the J gene end by 7 bases; junction bases not matched to a gene: 2. The DNA for the CDR3 is TGTGCCAGCAGCTTAGTAGGACAGGGGAACATTCAGTACTTC. Amino acids: CASSLVGQGNIQYF.

CDR3 protein: CASSTTSGTAYGYTF. Here the CDR3 DNA reads TGTGCCAGCAGTACCACCTCCGGGACCGCGTATGGCTACACCTTC. This sequence joins TRBV27 and TRBJ1-2, with D possibly being TRBD1 (5 bases). Trimming left V 5 bases short and J 5 bases short, with 18 bases between. This CDR3 has 15 residues. Germline V gene sequence: CDR1 MNHEY, CDR2 SMNVEV (reference sequence).

The chain links TRBV6-1 to TRBJ1-2, with a possible D match to TRBD1 (6 bases). CDR1 is MNHNS, CDR2 SASEGT, per germline. This CDR3 spans 13 amino acids. Trimming removed 7 bases at V and 2 bases at J, with 11 bases between. CDR3 nucleotides: TGTGCCAGCACCCCCGGGGGCAACTATGGCTACACCTTC. This translates into CASTPGGNYGYTF.